This T cell receptor (beta chain) appears in the sequencing data of a study of blood T cell repertoires in COVID-19. Study-level background: COVID-19 samples collected from the United States, Italy and Spain covered acute and convalescent phases. PBMCs, B-cell-depleted T cells, or T cells provided the cDNA or gDNA that made up the material.

Per the original methods: Nucleated cell number was recorded as an estimate derived from reference gene primer amplification. TCRdb keeps only in-frame clones here, not all; method: immunoSEQ multiplex PCR. Clone size and the V and J calls come from that table; the DNA yielded D and trimming. The sample shows tens of thousands of clones, 88% of them seen only once. Germline V gene lookup returns CDR1 MDHEN and CDR2 SYDVKM. The CDR3 contains 15 residues. Trimming pared 1 base from V and 1 base from J, leaving 8 bases between. This chain connects TRBV28 to TRBJ1-5, with unresolved D. This TCR was sampled from a man in his forties or fifties with active COVID-19. The sample was peripheral blood. The CDR3 sequence is CASSLSQRSNQPQHF. For the CDR3, the DNA is TGTGCCAGCAGTTTATCTCAGCGGAGCAATCAGCCCCAGCATTTT.